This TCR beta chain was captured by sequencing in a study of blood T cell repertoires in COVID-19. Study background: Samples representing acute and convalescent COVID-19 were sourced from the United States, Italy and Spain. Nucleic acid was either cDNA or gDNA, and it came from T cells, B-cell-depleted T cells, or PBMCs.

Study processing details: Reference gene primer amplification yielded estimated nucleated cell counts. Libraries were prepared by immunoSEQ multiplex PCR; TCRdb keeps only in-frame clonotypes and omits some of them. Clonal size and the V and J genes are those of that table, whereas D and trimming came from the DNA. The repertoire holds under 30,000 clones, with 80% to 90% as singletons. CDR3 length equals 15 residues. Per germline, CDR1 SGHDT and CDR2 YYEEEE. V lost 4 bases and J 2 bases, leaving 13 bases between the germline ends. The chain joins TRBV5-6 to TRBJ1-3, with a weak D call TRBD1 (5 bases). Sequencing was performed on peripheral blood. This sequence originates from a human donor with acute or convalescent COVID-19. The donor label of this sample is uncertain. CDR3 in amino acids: CASSPTAGTGNTIYF. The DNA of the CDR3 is TGTGCCAGCAGCCCAACTGCAGGGACTGGAAACACCATATATTTT.